A selection of T cell receptor beta chains follows, all from one sample in a study of blood T cells in healthy people across ages. TCRdb reanalysed the 5' RACE reads using MiXCR and keeps one entry per CDR3 protein. The table has some 780,000 distinct CDR3 sequences, approximately 53% seen once. The specimen sequenced was blood. Receptor source: a middle-aged man in good health. Both conserved end residues are part of each CDR3. The order of the fields is D gene, clone size, J gene, V gene, CDR3 DNA, CDR3 protein. D genes are given only for firm matches. Expanded clones are given a class, and other clones once, few, many or no size at all.

d_call: NA; clone_size: NA; j_call: TRBJ2-1; v_call: TRBV5-1; cdr3_nt: TGCGCCAGCAGCCTAACGGCTGGGGTTGGGGAGCAGTTCTTC; cdr3_aa: CASSLTAGVGEQFF
d_call: NA; clone_size: NA; j_call: TRBJ1-2; v_call: TRBV5-1; cdr3_nt: TGCGCCAGCAGGCGACGAGTCCAGGACGACTATGGCTACACCTTC; cdr3_aa: CASRRRVQDDYGYTF
d_call: NA; clone_size: NA; j_call: TRBJ2-7; v_call: TRBV28; cdr3_nt: TGTGCCAGCAGTTTCGGAGGGGCCATCTACGAGCAGTACTTC; cdr3_aa: CASSFGGAIYEQYF
d_call: TRBD1; clone_size: NA; j_call: TRBJ2-5; v_call: TRBV12-3/TRBV12-4; cdr3_nt: TGTGCCAGCAGTTTAGTGGGACAGGGGAGGAAGACCCAGTACTTC; cdr3_aa: CASSLVGQGRKTQYF
d_call: NA; clone_size: few; j_call: TRBJ1-4; v_call: TRBV7-9; cdr3_nt: TGTGCCAGCAGGACCCCGGGGGTAGCTAATGAAAAACTGTTTTTT; cdr3_aa: CASRTPGVANEKLFF
d_call: NA; clone_size: NA; j_call: TRBJ1-6; v_call: TRBV29-1; cdr3_nt: TGCAGCGCGATGGGTACCTATAATTCACCCCTCCACTTT; cdr3_aa: CSAMGTYNSPLHF
d_call: NA; clone_size: NA; j_call: TRBJ2-7; v_call: TRBV20-1; cdr3_nt: TGCAGTGCTAACAGGGAAGGGGGCTACGAGCAGTACTTC; cdr3_aa: CSANREGGYEQYF
d_call: NA; clone_size: once; j_call: TRBJ1-2; v_call: TRBV6-2/TRBV6-3; cdr3_nt: TGTGCCAGCAGTTACTCGATAAGCGCCTCAGGGACCTCTGAAGACGGCTACACCTTC; cdr3_aa: CASSYSISASGTSEDGYTF
d_call: NA; clone_size: few; j_call: TRBJ1-5; v_call: TRBV6-6; cdr3_nt: TGTGCCAGCAGTTACATGGGGACCCAGCCCCAGCATTTT; cdr3_aa: CASSYMGTQPQHF
d_call: TRBD2; clone_size: few; j_call: TRBJ2-1; v_call: TRBV20-1; cdr3_nt: TGCAGTGCTCTCGGCCGGACTAGCGGGCACTCCTACAATGAGCAGTTCTTC; cdr3_aa: CSALGRTSGHSYNEQFF
d_call: TRBD1; clone_size: NA; j_call: TRBJ2-5; v_call: TRBV20-1; cdr3_nt: TGCAGTGCTGCCGGGACAGTACAAGAGACCCAGTACTTC; cdr3_aa: CSAAGTVQETQYF
d_call: NA; clone_size: NA; j_call: TRBJ2-3; v_call: TRBV7-2; cdr3_nt: TGTGCCAGCAGCCCTGACAGGATGGGCACAGATACGCAGTATTTT; cdr3_aa: CASSPDRMGTDTQYF
d_call: NA; clone_size: NA; j_call: TRBJ1-5; v_call: TRBV7-2; cdr3_nt: TGTGCCAGCAGCGCACGGGGAGGGGTAAGCAATCAGCCCCAGCATTTT; cdr3_aa: CASSARGGVSNQPQHF
d_call: NA; clone_size: NA; j_call: TRBJ2-7; v_call: TRBV28; cdr3_nt: TGTGCCAGCAGTTTTAAGTACTACGAGCAGTACTTC; cdr3_aa: CASSFKYYEQYF
d_call: NA; clone_size: NA; j_call: TRBJ1-1; v_call: TRBV11-3; cdr3_nt: TGTGCCAGCAGCCCCATGGGCGCCGTGAACACTGAAGCTTTCTTT; cdr3_aa: CASSPMGAVNTEAFF
d_call: TRBD2; clone_size: NA; j_call: TRBJ2-1; v_call: TRBV5-1; cdr3_nt: TGCGCCAGCAGCCCCCGGGGGGTAGCGGGGGCCCTAGACCCGTACAATGAGCAGTTCTTC; cdr3_aa: CASSPRGVAGALDPYNEQFF
d_call: NA; clone_size: few; j_call: TRBJ2-5; v_call: TRBV5-1; cdr3_nt: TGCGCCAGCAGGCACGCCCAGGGATCCCAAGAGACCCAGTACTTC; cdr3_aa: CASRHAQGSQETQYF
d_call: TRBD1; clone_size: NA; j_call: TRBJ2-6; v_call: TRBV10-3; cdr3_nt: TGTGCCAACGGACAGGGGGGGACTGGGGCCAACGTCCTGACTTTC; cdr3_aa: CANGQGGTGANVLTF
d_call: NA; clone_size: once; j_call: TRBJ2-2; v_call: TRBV29-1; cdr3_nt: TGCAGCGTTCGGGGGAACACCGGGGAGCTGTTTTTT; cdr3_aa: CSVRGNTGELFF
d_call: TRBD2; clone_size: NA; j_call: TRBJ2-3; v_call: TRBV20-1; cdr3_nt: TGCAGTGCTAGTGGCCGGGGGGGCGAGAGCACAGATACGCAGTATTTT; cdr3_aa: CSASGRGGESTDTQYF
d_call: TRBD2; clone_size: few; j_call: TRBJ2-5; v_call: TRBV28; cdr3_nt: TGTGCCAGCAAGGCTAGCGGTCAAGAGACCCAGTACTTC; cdr3_aa: CASKASGQETQYF
d_call: TRBD2; clone_size: NA; j_call: TRBJ2-5; v_call: TRBV4-1; cdr3_nt: TGCGCCAGCAGCCACCCTAGCGGGGGGGCGGAGACCCAGTACTTC; cdr3_aa: CASSHPSGGAETQYF
d_call: NA; clone_size: few; j_call: TRBJ2-4; v_call: TRBV7-9; cdr3_nt: TGTGCCAGCAGCTTAAGGGGTGGGGCCAAAAACATTCAGTACTTC; cdr3_aa: CASSLRGGAKNIQYF
d_call: TRBD1; clone_size: NA; j_call: TRBJ2-6; v_call: TRBV7-2; cdr3_nt: TGTGCCAGCAGCCCTGGACAGGGGGAGCCTGGGGCCAACGTCCTGACTTTC; cdr3_aa: CASSPGQGEPGANVLTF
d_call: NA; clone_size: NA; j_call: TRBJ2-1; v_call: TRBV3-1; cdr3_nt: TGTGCCAGCAGCCAAGAAGCTGCCTTTAGCCTTGAATACAATGAGCAGTTCTTC; cdr3_aa: CASSQEAAFSLEYNEQFF
d_call: TRBD1; clone_size: NA; j_call: TRBJ2-2; v_call: TRBV7-2; cdr3_nt: TGTGCCAGCAGCGACGGGTGGACAGGGGGTGTCGGGGAGCTGTTTTTT; cdr3_aa: CASSDGWTGGVGELFF
d_call: NA; clone_size: NA; j_call: TRBJ2-1; v_call: TRBV24-1; cdr3_nt: TGTGCCACCAGTGACCAAAGGCGGGGCAGCTCCTACAATGAGCAGTTCTTC; cdr3_aa: CATSDQRRGSSYNEQFF
d_call: NA; clone_size: once; j_call: TRBJ1-2; v_call: TRBV14; cdr3_nt: TGTGCCAGCGGCCAAGATTTATTACGAGGCTACACCTTC; cdr3_aa: CASGQDLLRGYTF
d_call: TRBD2; clone_size: NA; j_call: TRBJ2-1; v_call: TRBV5-1; cdr3_nt: TGCGCCAGCAGCAAACGAACGGGACTAGCGGGGTATAATGAGCAGTTCTTC; cdr3_aa: CASSKRTGLAGYNEQFF
d_call: TRBD2; clone_size: NA; j_call: TRBJ2-1; v_call: TRBV4-3; cdr3_nt: TGCGCCAGCAGCCAAGATAGGGCGGGAGGGCCGGTAAATGAGCAGTTCTTC; cdr3_aa: CASSQDRAGGPVNEQFF
d_call: NA; clone_size: NA; j_call: TRBJ1-2; v_call: TRBV5-4; cdr3_nt: TGTGCCAGCAGCTTGGGGCCAGGGCCTACGTCTGGGGGCTACACCTTC; cdr3_aa: CASSLGPGPTSGGYTF
d_call: NA; clone_size: NA; j_call: TRBJ2-1; v_call: TRBV2; cdr3_nt: TGTGCCAGCAGGGCGGACGCGTACAATGAGCAGTTCTTC; cdr3_aa: CASRADAYNEQFF
d_call: TRBD2; clone_size: many; j_call: TRBJ2-5; v_call: TRBV7-2; cdr3_nt: TGTGCCAGCAGCCCCGGGGGGGCTCAAGAGACCCAGTACTTC; cdr3_aa: CASSPGGAQETQYF
d_call: NA; clone_size: NA; j_call: TRBJ1-6; v_call: TRBV3-1; cdr3_nt: TGTGCCAGCAGCCAAGGGCCTGATTCACCCCTCCACTTT; cdr3_aa: CASSQGPDSPLHF
d_call: NA; clone_size: NA; j_call: TRBJ1-4; v_call: TRBV6-2/TRBV6-3; cdr3_nt: TGTGCCAGCAGTTACGGGACCGAAGGTGAAGAACTGTTTTTT; cdr3_aa: CASSYGTEGEELFF
d_call: TRBD2; clone_size: few; j_call: TRBJ2-5; v_call: TRBV20-1; cdr3_nt: TGCAGTGCTGGGACTAGCGGGGGGAGGGAGACCCAGTACTTC; cdr3_aa: CSAGTSGGRETQYF
d_call: NA; clone_size: NA; j_call: TRBJ2-3; v_call: TRBV7-3; cdr3_nt: TGTGCCAGCAGCCGAAACAGGAGACCTAGCACAGATACGCAGTATTTT; cdr3_aa: CASSRNRRPSTDTQYF
d_call: NA; clone_size: NA; j_call: TRBJ2-7; v_call: TRBV9; cdr3_nt: TGTGCCAGCAGCGTAGTGTATAGCGGAGGCTACGAGCAGTACTTC; cdr3_aa: CASSVVYSGGYEQYF
d_call: TRBD2; clone_size: NA; j_call: TRBJ2-5; v_call: TRBV9; cdr3_nt: TGTGCCAGTTCTTCAGGGACTAGCGGGGGGGCCAGAGAGACCCAGTACTTC; cdr3_aa: CASSSGTSGGARETQYF
d_call: NA; clone_size: few; j_call: TRBJ2-3; v_call: TRBV4-3; cdr3_nt: TGCGCCAGCAGCCAAAGAGGCGGTGGGGCAGATACGCAGTATTTT; cdr3_aa: CASSQRGGGADTQYF
d_call: NA; clone_size: NA; j_call: TRBJ2-2; v_call: TRBV7-3; cdr3_nt: TGTGCCAGCAGCCGAGGGCTAGAGCCCGGGGAGCTGTTTTTT; cdr3_aa: CASSRGLEPGELFF
d_call: NA; clone_size: NA; j_call: TRBJ1-5; v_call: TRBV27; cdr3_nt: TGTGCCAGCAGTTTATTTGGTCAGCCCCAGCATTTT; cdr3_aa: CASSLFGQPQHF
d_call: TRBD1; clone_size: NA; j_call: TRBJ1-1; v_call: TRBV6-5; cdr3_nt: TGTGCCAGCAGTTACGGTACAGGGGGGTCGAGTTTCCACACTGAAGCTTTCTTT; cdr3_aa: CASSYGTGGSSFHTEAFF
d_call: NA; clone_size: NA; j_call: TRBJ2-7; v_call: TRBV4-3; cdr3_nt: TGCGCCAGCAGCCAAGACAGTCGCGGGTTCTCCTACGAGCAGTACTTC; cdr3_aa: CASSQDSRGFSYEQYF
d_call: NA; clone_size: NA; j_call: TRBJ1-1; v_call: TRBV2; cdr3_nt: TGTGCCAGCAGGGCAACACCGAACACTGAAGCTTTCTTT; cdr3_aa: CASRATPNTEAFF
d_call: TRBD2; clone_size: few; j_call: TRBJ2-7; v_call: TRBV3-1; cdr3_nt: TGTGCCAGCAGCCAAGATCTAAGGGCCCAGGGACTAGCGAAATACGAGCAGTACTTC; cdr3_aa: CASSQDLRAQGLAKYEQYF
d_call: NA; clone_size: NA; j_call: TRBJ2-1; v_call: TRBV5-4; cdr3_nt: TGTGCCAGCAGCTTGGGGGGACGCAGCTTTGAGCAGTTCTTC; cdr3_aa: CASSLGGRSFEQFF
d_call: NA; clone_size: NA; j_call: TRBJ2-7; v_call: TRBV28; cdr3_nt: TGTGCCAGCAGTCCGACGCCGGGCCCCTTCACCTACGAGCAGTACTTC; cdr3_aa: CASSPTPGPFTYEQYF
d_call: TRBD1; clone_size: NA; j_call: TRBJ2-7; v_call: TRBV13; cdr3_nt: TGTGCCAGCAGCGAGGGACAGGAGCAGTTCTACGAGCAGTACTTC; cdr3_aa: CASSEGQEQFYEQYF
d_call: NA; clone_size: many; j_call: TRBJ2-5; v_call: TRBV11-3; cdr3_nt: TGTGCCAGCAGTGGGGACCCCAAAGGGACCCAGTACTTC; cdr3_aa: CASSGDPKGTQYF
d_call: TRBD2; clone_size: few; j_call: TRBJ2-1; v_call: TRBV27; cdr3_nt: TGTGCCAGCAGACGCGAACTAGCGGGGTTTGATGAGCAGTTCTTC; cdr3_aa: CASRRELAGFDEQFF
d_call: NA; clone_size: NA; j_call: TRBJ1-3; v_call: TRBV6-6; cdr3_nt: TGTGCCAGCAGCCTGGGGCGCCCGGAGGGAAACACCATATATTTT; cdr3_aa: CASSLGRPEGNTIYF
d_call: NA; clone_size: NA; j_call: TRBJ1-4; v_call: TRBV5-1; cdr3_nt: TGCGCCAGCAGCGCCCGATCCGGCGGGAGCGCTAATGAAAAACTGTTTTTT; cdr3_aa: CASSARSGGSANEKLFF
d_call: TRBD1; clone_size: few; j_call: TRBJ1-6; v_call: TRBV9; cdr3_nt: TGTGCCAGCAGCCCGTATGACAGGGGAGGTGATTCACCCCTCCACTTT; cdr3_aa: CASSPYDRGGDSPLHF
d_call: TRBD2; clone_size: NA; j_call: TRBJ2-1; v_call: TRBV5-1; cdr3_nt: TGCGCCAGCAGCGGGACTAGCGGGATCCACAATGAGCAGTTCTTC; cdr3_aa: CASSGTSGIHNEQFF
d_call: NA; clone_size: few; j_call: TRBJ2-1; v_call: TRBV4-1; cdr3_nt: TGCGCCAGCAGCCAAGTTGAAGGGGGGTACTCCTACAATGAGCAGTTCTTC; cdr3_aa: CASSQVEGGYSYNEQFF
d_call: NA; clone_size: NA; j_call: TRBJ1-4; v_call: TRBV2; cdr3_nt: TGTGCCAGCACCCTACCACCGGGACAATCAACTAATGAAAAACTGTTTTTT; cdr3_aa: CASTLPPGQSTNEKLFF